The 7 T cell receptor beta chains given below trace back to one sample, sequenced in a study of shared clonotypes between healthy human individuals. Sequencing used immunoSEQ multiplex PCR; TCRdb keeps in-frame clones, though not all of them. Of around 95,000 clones in the sample, about 68% were seen once. The source material was memory CD8+ T cells sorted from blood. As for subset: CD45RO+ cells pooled with CCR7-negative TemRA cells. The receptors shown here come from a man aged 25-45 years in good health.

J is TRBJ2-7 and V is TRBV11-2; D gene uncertain. The CDR3 covers 12 residues. The V gene lost 1 base and the J gene lost 6 bases, with 7 bases spanning the gap. Germline V gene data show CDR1 as SGHAT and CDR2 as FQNNGV. CDR3 DNA: TGTGCCAGCAGCTTAGTGGAGACCGAGCAGTACTTC. Protein sequence: CASSLVETEQYF.

The rearrangement links TRBV7-2 to TRBJ2-7; 9 bases are shared with TRBD1. The CDR3 runs to 16 residues. J lost 2 bases, V lost 2 bases, and 7 bases had no gene match. CDR1 is SGHTA, CDR2 FQGNSA, per germline. The CDR3 bases are TGTGCCAGCAGCTTAAAGGGAACAGGGGGCCCCTACGAGCAGTACTTC. This encodes CASSLKGTGGPYEQYF.

This rearrangement joins TRBV7-2 to TRBJ2-5, with 9 nucleotides matching TRBD1. J gave up 3 bases and V 5 bases, and 7 bases lay outside the gene matches. This CDR3 has 15 residues. The V gene's germline CDR1 is SGHTA and CDR2 FQGNSA. CDR3 in DNA: TGTGCCAGCAGCCACAGGGACAGGGTGGAAGAGACCCAGTACTTC. Translated, it gives CASSHRDRVEETQYF.

In its sample, this clone was seen a few times. The chain couples TRBV19 to TRBJ2-1; D ambiguous. The germline V and J ends were trimmed by 4 bases and 4 bases, with 14 bases remaining between them. Per germline, CDR1 LNHDA and CDR2 SQIVND (reference sequence). The CDR3 is made up of 15 amino acids. CDR3 sequence: CASSTAGRDYNEQFF. The CDR3 region has the DNA TGTGCCAGTAGTACAGCCGGGCGAGATTACAATGAGCAGTTCTTC. Complete variable domain (other parts from reference TRBV19 and TRBJ2-1): DGGITQSPKYLFRKEGQNVTLSCEQNLNHDAMYWYRQDPGQGLRLIYYSQIVNDFQKGDIAEGYSVSREKKESFPLTVTSAQKNPTAFYLCASSTAGRDYNEQFFGPGTRLTVL.

The chain's CDR3 is CSTLAGGYEQYF. The CDR3 region has the DNA TGCAGCACCCTAGCGGGGGGCTACGAGCAGTACTTC. The chain couples TRBV29-1 to TRBJ2-7; 11 bases align to TRBD2. The germline V gene encodes CDR1 SQVTM and CDR2 ANQGSEA. This CDR3 comprises 12 residues. After removal of 8 bases from V and 3 bases from J, the junction contained 3 bases not matched to a gene.

As regards this clone: Other DNA sequences within the sample encode an identical CDR3. The V call is TRBV4-3, the J call TRBJ1-5; D unclear. V was pared by 0 bases and J by 0 bases, with 6 bases between. Per the germline V gene, CDR1 is LGHNA and CDR2 is YSLEER. The CDR3 has 15 amino acids. The DNA of the CDR3 is TGCGCCAGCAGCCAAGATAGGTATAGCAATCAGCCCCAGCATTTT. Protein sequence: CASSQDRYSNQPQHF.

The chain couples TRBV7-7 to TRBJ2-2, with D possibly being TRBD1 (6 bases). This CDR3 spans 15 amino acids. The germline V and J ends were trimmed by 3 bases and 4 bases, with 12 bases remaining between them. Germline CDR1 is SSHAT and CDR2 is FNYEAQ (reference sequence). The CDR3 DNA is TGTGCCAGCAGCTTCGTGACAGGAGGCACCGGGGAGCTGTTTTTT. It translates to CASSFVTGGTGELFF. Full variable domain (missing parts from reference TRBV7-7 and TRBJ2-2): GAGVSQSPRYKVTKRGQDVTLRCDPISSHATLYWYQQALGQGPEFLTYFNYEAQPDKSGLPSDRFSAERPEGSISTLTIQRTEQRDSAMYRCASSFVTGGTGELFFGEGSRLTVL.